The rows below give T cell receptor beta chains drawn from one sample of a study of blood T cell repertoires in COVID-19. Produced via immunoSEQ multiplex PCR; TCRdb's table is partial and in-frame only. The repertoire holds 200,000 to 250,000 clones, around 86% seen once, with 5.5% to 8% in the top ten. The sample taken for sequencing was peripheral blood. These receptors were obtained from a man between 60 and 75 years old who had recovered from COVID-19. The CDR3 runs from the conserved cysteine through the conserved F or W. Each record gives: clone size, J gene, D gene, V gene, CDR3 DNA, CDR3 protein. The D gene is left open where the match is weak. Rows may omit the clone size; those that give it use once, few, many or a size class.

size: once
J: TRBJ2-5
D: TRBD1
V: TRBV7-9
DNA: TGTGCCAGCAGCTCCGGGACAGGGCCATCAGAGACCCAGTACTTC
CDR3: CASSSGTGPSETQYF

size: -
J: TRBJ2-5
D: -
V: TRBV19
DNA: TGTGCCAGTAGACAGGACGGGTCCGGAGAGACCCAGTACTTC
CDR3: CASRQDGSGETQYF

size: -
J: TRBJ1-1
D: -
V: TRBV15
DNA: TGTGCCACCAGCAGAGGGGGGGTTGTAAACACTGAAGCTTTCTTT
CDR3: CATSRGGVVNTEAFF

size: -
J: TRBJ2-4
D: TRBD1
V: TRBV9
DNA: TGTGCCAGCAGCGTGTCAGCACAGGGGTCTACCAAAAACATTCAGTACTTC
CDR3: CASSVSAQGSTKNIQYF

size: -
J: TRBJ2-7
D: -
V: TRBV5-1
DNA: TGCGCCAGCAGCTTGAGGCAGGGGCCCTACGAGCAGTACTTC
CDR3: CASSLRQGPYEQYF

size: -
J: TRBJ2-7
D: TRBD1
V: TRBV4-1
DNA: TGCGCCAGCAGCCGGGACAGTTCCTACGAGCAGTACTTC
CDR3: CASSRDSSYEQYF

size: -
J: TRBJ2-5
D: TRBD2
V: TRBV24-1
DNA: TGTGCCACCAGTGATCTTGGGACTAGCGGGAAAGAGACCCAGTACTTC
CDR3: CATSDLGTSGKETQYF

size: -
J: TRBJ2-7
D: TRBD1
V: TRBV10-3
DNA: TGTGCCATCAGTGAGCAGGGACAGGGGGCCTTCGTCTACGAGCAGTACTTC
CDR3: CAISEQGQGAFVYEQYF

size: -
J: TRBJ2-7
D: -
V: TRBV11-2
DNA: TGTGCCAGCACCCGGGGCGGGGGCTACTCTACGGAGCAGTACTTC
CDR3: CASTRGGGYSTEQYF

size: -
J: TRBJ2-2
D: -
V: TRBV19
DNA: TGTGCCAGTAGTATACCAGGGGTTACCGGGGAGCTGTTTTTT
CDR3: CASSIPGVTGELFF

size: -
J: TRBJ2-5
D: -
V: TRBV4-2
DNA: TGTGCCAGCAGCCAAGATCGGGAGACCCAGTACTTC
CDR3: CASSQDRETQYF

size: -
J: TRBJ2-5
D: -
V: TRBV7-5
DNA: TGTGCCAGAAGCTTAAGGCTTAGGACTAGCGAACAAGAGACCCAGTACTTC
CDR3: CARSLRLRTSEQETQYF

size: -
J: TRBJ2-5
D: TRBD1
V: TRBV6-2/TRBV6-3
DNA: TGTGCCAGCAGTTGGGGACAGGGGCTCGAGGAGACCCAGTACTTC
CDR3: CASSWGQGLEETQYF

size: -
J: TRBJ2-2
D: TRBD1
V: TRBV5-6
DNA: TGTGCCAGCGCATTGACCGGGACAGGGGGAGCCGGGGAGCTGTTTTTT
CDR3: CASALTGTGGAGELFF

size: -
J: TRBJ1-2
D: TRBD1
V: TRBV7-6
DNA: TGTGCCAGGATGAATAGGGGACAGGGGGCGCAAGGTAGGGGCTACACCTTC
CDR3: CARMNRGQGAQGRGYTF

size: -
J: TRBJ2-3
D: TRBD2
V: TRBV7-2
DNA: TGTGCCAGCAGCCTAAGACTAGCGGGAGGGAGTTCAGATACGCAGTATTTT
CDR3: CASSLRLAGGSSDTQYF